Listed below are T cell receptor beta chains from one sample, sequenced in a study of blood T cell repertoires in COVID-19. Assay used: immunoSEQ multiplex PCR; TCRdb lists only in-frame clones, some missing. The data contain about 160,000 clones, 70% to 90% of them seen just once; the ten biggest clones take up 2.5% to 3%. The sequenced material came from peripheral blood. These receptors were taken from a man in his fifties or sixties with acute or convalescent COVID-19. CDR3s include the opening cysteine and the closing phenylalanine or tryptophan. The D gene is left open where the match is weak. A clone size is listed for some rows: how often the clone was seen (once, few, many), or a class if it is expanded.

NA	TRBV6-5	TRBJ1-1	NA	CASGGHNTEAFF	TGTGCCAGCGGCGGGCACAACACTGAAGCTTTCTTT
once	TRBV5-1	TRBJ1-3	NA	CASSLAGRPGNTIYF	TGCGCCAGCAGCTTAGCAGGGAGGCCTGGAAACACCATATATTTT
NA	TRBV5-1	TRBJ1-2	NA	CASSFSPGVVGYTF	TGCGCCAGCAGCTTTAGTCCAGGGGTTGTTGGCTACACCTTC
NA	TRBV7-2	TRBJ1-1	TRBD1	CASTFGVGDRGRGNTEAFF	TGTGCCAGCACCTTTGGGGTAGGGGACAGGGGGCGTGGGAACACTGAAGCTTTCTTT
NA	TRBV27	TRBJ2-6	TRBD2	CASSFRGGGANVLTF	TGTGCCAGCAGTTTCCGGGGGGGCGGGGCCAACGTCCTGACTTTC
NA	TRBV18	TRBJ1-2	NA	CASSLLSQGPNYGYTF	TGTGCCAGCTCCCTCCTTAGTCAGGGGCCTAACTATGGCTACACCTTC
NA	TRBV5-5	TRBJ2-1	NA	CASSLAPRDSYNEQFF	TGTGCCAGCAGCTTGGCTCCCCGGGACTCCTACAATGAGCAGTTCTTC
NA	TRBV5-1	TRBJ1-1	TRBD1	CASSFEGARTNTEAFF	TGCGCCAGCAGCTTCGAGGGGGCGCGGACGAACACTGAAGCTTTCTTT
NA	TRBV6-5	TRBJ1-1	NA	CASRGEGKGYTEAFF	TGTGCCAGCAGGGGGGAGGGGAAGGGGTATACTGAAGCTTTCTTT
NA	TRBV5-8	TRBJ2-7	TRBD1	CASSRDRGYEQYF	TGTGCCAGCAGCAGGGACAGGGGGTACGAGCAGTACTTC
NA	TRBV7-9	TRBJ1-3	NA	CASSTGFPSSGNTIYF	TGTGCCAGCAGTACAGGGTTCCCGAGCTCTGGAAACACCATATATTTT
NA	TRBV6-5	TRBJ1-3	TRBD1	CASRPGTAGNTIYF	TGTGCCAGCAGACCCGGGACAGCGGGCAACACCATATATTTT
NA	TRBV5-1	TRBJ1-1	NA	CASSLVEQDTEAFF	TGCGCCAGCAGCTTGGTCGAACAGGACACTGAAGCTTTCTTT
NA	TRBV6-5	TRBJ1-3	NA	CASSTQTEAGNTIYF	TGTGCCAGCAGTACTCAGACAGAAGCGGGAAACACCATATATTTT
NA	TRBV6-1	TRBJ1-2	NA	CASSESVGDMTLYGYTF	TGTGCCAGCAGTGAAAGTGTCGGGGACATGACTCTCTATGGCTACACCTTC
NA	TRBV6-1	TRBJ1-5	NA	CASSDRERSNQPQHF	TGTGCCAGCAGTGATCGGGAGAGGAGCAATCAGCCCCAGCATTTT
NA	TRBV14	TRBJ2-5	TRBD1	CASSSQGAWRETQYF	TGTGCCAGCAGCTCACAGGGGGCCTGGAGAGAGACCCAGTACTTC
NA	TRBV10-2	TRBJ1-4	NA	CASSDRRAGRREKLFF	TGCGCCAGCAGTGATCGCCGGGCGGGCCGGCGTGAAAAACTGTTTTTT
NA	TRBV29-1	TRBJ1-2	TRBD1	CSVGQGRSANYGYTF	TGCAGCGTAGGACAGGGCCGAAGCGCTAACTATGGCTACACCTTC
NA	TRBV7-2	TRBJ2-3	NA	CASSASPSTDTQYF	TGTGCCAGCAGCGCGTCCCCTAGCACAGATACGCAGTATTTT
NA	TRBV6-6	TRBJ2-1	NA	CASSPGQYNEQFF	TGTGCCAGCAGCCCCGGACAGTACAATGAGCAGTTCTTC
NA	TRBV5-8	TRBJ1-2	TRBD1	CASSFGPDRETYGYTF	TGTGCCAGCAGCTTCGGTCCGGACAGGGAAACCTATGGCTACACCTTC
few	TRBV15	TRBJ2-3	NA	CATSPSPGADTQYF	TGTGCCACCAGCCCTTCCCCTGGGGCCGATACGCAGTATTTT
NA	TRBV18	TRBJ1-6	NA	CASSNLQQPAASSPLHF	TGTGCCAGCTCAAACTTGCAACAGCCGGCGGCTAGCTCACCCCTCCACTTT
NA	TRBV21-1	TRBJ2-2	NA	CASSKEGRGDTGELFF	TGTGCCAGCAGCAAAGAGGGGCGGGGAGACACCGGGGAGCTGTTTTTT
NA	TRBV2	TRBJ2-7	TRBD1	CAAARGQGYEQYF	TGTGCCGCCGCCAGGGGACAGGGCTACGAGCAGTACTTC
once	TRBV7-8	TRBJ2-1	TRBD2	CASSSKLAGAYNEQFF	TGTGCCAGCAGCTCAAAACTAGCGGGGGCCTACAATGAGCAGTTCTTC
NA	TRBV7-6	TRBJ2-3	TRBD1	CASSLRGFTTDTQYF	TGTGCCAGCAGCCTCAGGGGGTTCACCACAGATACGCAGTATTTT